This entry describes one TCR beta chain. These data belong to a study of shared clonotypes between healthy human individuals. Trimming cost V 5 bases and J 3 bases, with 12 bases left between them. The CDR3 totals 14 residues. Germline-derived CDR1 and CDR2 are LNHNV and YYDKDF (reference sequence). Produced via immunoSEQ multiplex PCR; TCRdb's table is partial and in-frame only. The data show nearly 1,000,000 clones, over 75% seen once. The rearrangement uses TRBV15 and TRBJ2-3; D might be TRBD2 (6 bases). The receptor was isolated from a man aged 18 to 30 in good health. Material: memory CD4+ T cells sorted from blood. Subset specified: CD45RA-negative fraction. The CDR3 DNA reads as TGTGCCACCAGCGGAGGGACTGGTACAGATACGCAGTATTTT. Amino acid sequence: CATSGGTGTDTQYF.